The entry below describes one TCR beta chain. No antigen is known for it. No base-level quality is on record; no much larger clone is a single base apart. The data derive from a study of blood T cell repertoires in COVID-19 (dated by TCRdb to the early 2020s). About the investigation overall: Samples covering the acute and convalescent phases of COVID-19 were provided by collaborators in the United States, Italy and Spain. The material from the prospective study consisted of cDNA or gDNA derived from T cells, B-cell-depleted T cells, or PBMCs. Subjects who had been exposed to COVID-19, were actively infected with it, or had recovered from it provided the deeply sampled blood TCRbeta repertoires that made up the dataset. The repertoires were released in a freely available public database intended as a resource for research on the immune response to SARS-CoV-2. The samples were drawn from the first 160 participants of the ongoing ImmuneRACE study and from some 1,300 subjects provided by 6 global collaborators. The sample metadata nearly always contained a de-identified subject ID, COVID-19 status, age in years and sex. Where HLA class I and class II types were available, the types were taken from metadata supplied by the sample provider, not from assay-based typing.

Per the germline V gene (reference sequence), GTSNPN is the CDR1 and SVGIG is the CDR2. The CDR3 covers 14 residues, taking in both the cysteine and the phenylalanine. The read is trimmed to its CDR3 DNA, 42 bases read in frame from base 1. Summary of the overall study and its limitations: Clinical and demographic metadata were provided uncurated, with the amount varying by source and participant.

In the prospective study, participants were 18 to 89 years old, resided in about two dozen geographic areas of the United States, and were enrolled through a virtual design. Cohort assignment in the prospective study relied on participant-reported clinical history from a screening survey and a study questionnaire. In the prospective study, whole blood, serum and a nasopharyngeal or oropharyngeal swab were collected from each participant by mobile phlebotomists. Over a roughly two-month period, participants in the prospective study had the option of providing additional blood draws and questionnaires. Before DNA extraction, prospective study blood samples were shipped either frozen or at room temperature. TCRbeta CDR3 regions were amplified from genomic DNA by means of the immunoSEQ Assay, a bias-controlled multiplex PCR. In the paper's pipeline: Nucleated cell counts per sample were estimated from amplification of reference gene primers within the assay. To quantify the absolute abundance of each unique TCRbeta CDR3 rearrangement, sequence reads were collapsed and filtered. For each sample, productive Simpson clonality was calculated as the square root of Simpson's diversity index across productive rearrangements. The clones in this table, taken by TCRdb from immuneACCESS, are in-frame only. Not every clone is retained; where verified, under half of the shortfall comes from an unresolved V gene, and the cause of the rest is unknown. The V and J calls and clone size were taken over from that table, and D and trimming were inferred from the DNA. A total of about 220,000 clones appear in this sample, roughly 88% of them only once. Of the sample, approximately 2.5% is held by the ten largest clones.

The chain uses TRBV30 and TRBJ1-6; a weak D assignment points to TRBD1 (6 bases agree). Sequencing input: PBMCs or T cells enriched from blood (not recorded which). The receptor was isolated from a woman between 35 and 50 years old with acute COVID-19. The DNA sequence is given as TGTGTATCGGGGGGGCCTCCCGGTAATTCACCCCTCCACTTT. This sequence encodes CVSGGPPGNSPLHF.